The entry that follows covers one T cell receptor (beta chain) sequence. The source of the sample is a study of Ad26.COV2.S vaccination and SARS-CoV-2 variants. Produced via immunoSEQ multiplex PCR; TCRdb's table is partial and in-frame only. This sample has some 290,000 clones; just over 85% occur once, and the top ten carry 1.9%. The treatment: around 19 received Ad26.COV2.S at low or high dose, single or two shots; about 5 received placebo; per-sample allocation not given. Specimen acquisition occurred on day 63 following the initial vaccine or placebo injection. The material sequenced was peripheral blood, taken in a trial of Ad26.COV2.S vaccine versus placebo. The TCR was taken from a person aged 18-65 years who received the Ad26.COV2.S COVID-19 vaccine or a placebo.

CDR3 nucleotide sequence: TGTGCCATCAGTGAGTTCCGGCAGGATGGCTACACCTTC. Amino acids: CAISEFRQDGYTF. V and J are TRBV10-3 and TRBJ1-2; no firm D call. The CDR3 runs to 13 residues. V was shortened by 1 base and J by 6 bases, with 9 bases between the two germline ends. Germline V CDR1 and CDR2: ENHRY, SYGVKD.